This T cell receptor beta chain originates from a study of blood T cell repertoires in COVID-19. Study at large: Donors in the United States, Italy and Spain gave samples during acute or convalescent COVID-19. The analysed material was cDNA or gDNA that came from T cells, B-cell-depleted T cells, or PBMCs.

Trimming removed 4 bases at V and 6 bases at J, with 16 bases between. Germline V gene sequence: CDR1 LGHNA, CDR2 YNFKEQ. This CDR3 comprises 14 residues. In the original processing: It was from reference gene primer amplification that nucleated cell counts were estimated. Profiling relied on immunoSEQ multiplex PCR, and the TCRdb table lists in-frame clones only, not all of them. The V and J calls and clone size come from that table; D and trimming were worked out from the DNA. This sample yields about 340,000 clones, of which 65% to 85% are seen a single time; 2.5% to 3% belongs to the top ten. The sequenced sample consisted of peripheral blood. V usage is TRBV4-2 and J usage is TRBJ2-7; a possible D gene is TRBD2 (6 bases). The origin of this receptor is a man between 25 and 39 years old with active or convalescent COVID-19. Written as DNA, the CDR3 is TGTGCCAGCAGCCGGGCGGGGTTGCGAAGCGAGCAGTACTTC. The encoded protein is CASSRAGLRSEQYF.